Listed below are T cell receptor beta chains from one sample, sequenced in a study of T cell responses to AZD1222 COVID-19 vaccine. Some clones are missing from TCRdb's copy, which holds only in-frame ones; the method was immunoSEQ multiplex PCR. The data show about 70,000 clones, around 85% seen once. Here the sequenced sample was peripheral blood, taken on day 0 of AZD1222 vaccination. These receptors all stem from an adult in good health. Each CDR3 is given with its conserved first and last residue. Fields, in order: CDR3 protein, CDR3 DNA, clone size, D gene, J gene, V gene. The D gene is left open where the match is weak. Some rows mark clone size as missing; the rest say once, few, many or name a class of expanded clone.

CASSLGHEITDTQYF | TGCGCCAGCAGCCTGGGACACGAGATCACAGATACGCAGTATTTT | once | . | TRBJ2-3 | TRBV10-2
CATSDPRLGGLDTQYF | TGTGCCACCAGTGACCCGAGGTTAGGGGGCTTGGATACGCAGTATTTT | . | TRBD1 | TRBJ2-3 | TRBV24-1
CASSESGYEQYF | TGTGCCAGCAGTGAATCCGGGTACGAGCAGTACTTC | . | . | TRBJ2-7 | TRBV6-1
CATSWDRVNSPLHF | TGTGCCACCTCCTGGGACAGGGTTAATTCACCCCTCCACTTT | . | TRBD1 | TRBJ1-6 | TRBV19
CASSGTRAPNEKLFF | TGTGCCAGCAGTGGAACCAGGGCGCCTAATGAAAAACTGTTTTTT | . | . | TRBJ1-4 | TRBV27
CASSTSAPSTDTQYF | TGCGCCAGCAGTACTAGCGCCCCTAGCACAGATACGCAGTATTTT | . | TRBD2 | TRBJ2-3 | TRBV5-1
CASSLAGYGYTF | TGCGCCAGCAGCTTGGCCGGTTATGGCTACACCTTC | . | . | TRBJ1-2 | TRBV5-1
CASRDWPVNEKLFF | TGCGCCAGCAGGGATTGGCCCGTGAATGAAAAACTGTTTTTT | once | . | TRBJ1-4 | TRBV5-1
CASSLGAGANVLTF | TGTGCCAGCTCCCTAGGGGCTGGGGCCAACGTCCTGACTTTC | . | . | TRBJ2-6 | TRBV2
CACEQASGNTIYF | TGTGCCTGCGAGCAGGCCTCTGGAAACACCATATATTTT | once | . | TRBJ1-3 | TRBV30
CSVEDSPYEQYF | TGCAGCGTTGAAGATAGTCCCTACGAGCAGTACTTC | few | . | TRBJ2-7 | TRBV29-1
CASSYDRDPYNEQFF | TGTGCCAGCAGTTACGACAGGGACCCCTACAATGAGCAGTTCTTC | . | TRBD1 | TRBJ2-1 | TRBV6-5
CASSLGGASNQPQHF | TGCGCCAGCAGCTTGGGGGGTGCGAGCAATCAGCCCCAGCATTTT | few | . | TRBJ1-5 | TRBV5-1
CASSVTGSRGYGYTF | TGTGCCAGCAGCGTAACAGGGTCTCGGGGCTATGGCTACACCTTC | . | . | TRBJ1-2 | TRBV9
CASSYIDQPQHF | TGTGCCAGCAGCTATATCGATCAGCCCCAGCATTTT | . | . | TRBJ1-5 | TRBV27
CASSLGWGGDNEQFF | TGCGCCAGCAGCTTGGGCTGGGGCGGAGACAATGAGCAGTTCTTC | . | . | TRBJ2-1 | TRBV5-1
CATSRDPSVSDTQYF | TGTGCCACCAGCAGAGATCCGTCGGTCTCAGATACGCAGTATTTT | . | . | TRBJ2-3 | TRBV15
CSAPGAGGNF | TGCAGTGCCCCGGGGGCAGGGGGAAATTTT | . | TRBD1 | TRBJ1-1 | TRBV20-1
CASRLNTEAFF | TGTGCCAGCAGACTGAACACTGAAGCTTTCTTT | . | . | TRBJ1-1 | TRBV7-9
CASRYGFGADTQYF | TGTGCCAGCAGGTACGGTTTCGGCGCAGATACGCAGTATTTT | . | . | TRBJ2-3 | TRBV6-5
CASSYQGEQYF | TGCGCCAGCAGCTATCAAGGCGAGCAGTACTTC | . | . | TRBJ2-7 | TRBV5-1
CASSLIGGVYEQYF | TGTGCCAGCAGCTTGATCGGGGGAGTCTACGAGCAGTACTTC | . | . | TRBJ2-7 | TRBV5-6
CAWSGTGGTEAFF | TGTGCCTGGAGTGGAACAGGGGGCACTGAAGCTTTCTTT | . | TRBD1 | TRBJ1-1 | TRBV30
CASSYEVTGSNQPQHF | TGTGCCAGCAGTTACGAGGTTACAGGTAGCAATCAGCCCCAGCATTTT | . | . | TRBJ1-5 | TRBV6-5
CASSLATSSYNEQFF | TGTGCCAGCAGCTTAGCGACTAGCTCCTACAATGAGCAGTTCTTC | . | . | TRBJ2-1 | TRBV7-2
CASSLIPTNEKLFF | TGTGCCAGCAGCTTGATCCCAACTAATGAAAAACTGTTTTTT | . | . | TRBJ1-4 | TRBV5-5
CASSLDQSSYNEQFF | TGCGCCAGCAGTCTGGATCAGAGCTCCTACAATGAGCAGTTCTTC | . | . | TRBJ2-1 | TRBV5-1
CASSLTQFSGNTIYF | TGCGCCAGCAGCCTCACACAGTTCTCTGGAAACACCATATATTTT | . | . | TRBJ1-3 | TRBV4-1
CASSLGQGNDYGYTF | TGTGCCAGCAGCTTAGGGCAGGGAAATGACTATGGCTACACCTTC | . | . | TRBJ1-2 | TRBV7-8
CASSLSGILTYNSPLHF | TGTGCCAGCAGCCTCTCGGGGATCTTGACCTATAATTCACCCCTCCACTTT | . | . | TRBJ1-6 | TRBV7-8
CASSPRTLMNTEAFF | TGTGCCAGCAGCCCACGGACACTAATGAACACTGAAGCTTTCTTT | . | . | TRBJ1-1 | TRBV13
CASGLAGNTDTQYF | TGTGCCAGCGGACTAGCGGGCAACACAGATACGCAGTATTTT | . | TRBD2 | TRBJ2-3 | TRBV6-5
CASSSRETDYGYTF | TGTGCCAGCAGCTCCAGGGAGACGGACTATGGCTACACCTTC | . | . | TRBJ1-2 | TRBV11-3
CASSEHSNRGGEQYF | TGTGCCAGCAGTGAACATTCTAACCGGGGGGGCGAGCAGTACTTC | . | TRBD2 | TRBJ2-7 | TRBV6-1
CASSWSGGRAYEQYF | TGTGCCAGCAGCTGGAGCGGGGGTAGAGCCTACGAGCAGTACTTC | . | TRBD2 | TRBJ2-7 | TRBV7-6
CSAGQGRYTF | TGCAGTGCTGGACAGGGCCGCTACACCTTC | . | TRBD1 | TRBJ1-2 | TRBV20-1
CASTLGTSGGKQFF | TGTGCCAGCACCCTTGGGACTAGCGGGGGCAAGCAGTTCTTC | . | TRBD2 | TRBJ2-1 | TRBV6-5
CASSWREGTYEQYF | TGTGCCAGCAGTTGGCGGGAGGGAACCTACGAGCAGTACTTC | . | TRBD2 | TRBJ2-7 | TRBV27
CASSLFVSQNIQYF | TGTGCCAGCAGCTTATTCGTGTCCCAAAACATTCAGTACTTC | once | . | TRBJ2-4 | TRBV7-2
CASSSAGGTQYF | TGTGCCAGCAGCTCAGCAGGGGGTACGCAGTATTTT | . | TRBD1 | TRBJ2-3 | TRBV13
CAISSPLAKNIQYF | TGTGCCATCAGTAGTCCCCTAGCCAAAAACATTCAGTACTTC | . | . | TRBJ2-4 | TRBV10-3
CATSGYPNTGELFF | TGTGCCACCAGTGGTTATCCGAACACCGGGGAGCTGTTTTTT | . | . | TRBJ2-2 | TRBV24-1
CASSISQGDTQYF | TGTGCCAGTAGTATAAGCCAGGGAGATACGCAGTATTTT | . | . | TRBJ2-3 | TRBV19
CASSPHRKGNTDTQYF | TGTGCCAGCAGCCCCCATAGGAAGGGAAACACAGATACGCAGTATTTT | few | . | TRBJ2-3 | TRBV9
CASSSNSNQPQHF | TGTGCCAGCAGTTCCAATAGCAATCAGCCCCAGCATTTT | . | . | TRBJ1-5 | TRBV6-5
CASSTNPRDQPQHF | TGTGCCAGTAGTACAAATCCCCGGGATCAGCCCCAGCATTTT | . | . | TRBJ1-5 | TRBV19
CASSQAYSEAFF | TGTGCCAGCAGTCAGGCCTATTCTGAAGCTTTCTTT | . | . | TRBJ1-1 | TRBV12-3/TRBV12-4
CASSETAASGGETQYF | TGTGCTAGCAGCGAAACTGCCGCTAGCGGGGGGGAGACCCAGTACTTC | . | TRBD2 | TRBJ2-5 | TRBV7-7
CASKQGNQPQHF | TGTGCCAGCAAACAGGGTAATCAGCCCCAGCATTTT | . | . | TRBJ1-5 | TRBV12-3/TRBV12-4
CASSSGQAFLNTEAFF | TGTGCCAGCAGCTCAGGACAGGCTTTCCTGAACACTGAAGCTTTCTTT | . | TRBD1 | TRBJ1-1 | TRBV5-5
CASRRDRLSYGYTF | TGTGCCAGCAGGCGAGACAGGTTATCCTATGGCTACACCTTC | . | . | TRBJ1-2 | TRBV28